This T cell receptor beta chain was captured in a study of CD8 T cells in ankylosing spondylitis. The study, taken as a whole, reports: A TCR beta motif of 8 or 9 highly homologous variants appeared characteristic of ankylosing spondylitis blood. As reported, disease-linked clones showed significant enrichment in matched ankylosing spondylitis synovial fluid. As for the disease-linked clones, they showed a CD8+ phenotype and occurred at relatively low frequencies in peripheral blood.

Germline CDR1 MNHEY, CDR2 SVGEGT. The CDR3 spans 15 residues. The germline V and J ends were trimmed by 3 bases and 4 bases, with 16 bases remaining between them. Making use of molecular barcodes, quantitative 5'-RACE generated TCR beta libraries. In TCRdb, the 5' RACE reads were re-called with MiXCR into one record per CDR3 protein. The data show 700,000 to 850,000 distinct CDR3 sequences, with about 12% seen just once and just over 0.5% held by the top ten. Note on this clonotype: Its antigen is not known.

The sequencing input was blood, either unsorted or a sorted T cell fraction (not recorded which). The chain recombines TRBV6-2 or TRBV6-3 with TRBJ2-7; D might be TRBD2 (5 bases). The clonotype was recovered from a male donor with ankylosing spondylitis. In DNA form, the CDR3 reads TGTGCCAGCAGTTATTTTTGGAGGAAGGAGTACGAGCAGTACTTC. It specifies CASSYFWRKEYEQYF.